This section outlines one T cell receptor (beta chain) sequence together with its context. The data derive from a study of cytomegalovirus exposure and HLA in healthy donors. A multiplex PCR was run with 60 Vbeta primers and 13 Jbeta primers. The table came from immunoSEQ multiplex PCR; TCRdb's copy has only in-frame clones and leaves some out. Found here are around 210,000 clones, around 79% of them singletons; the top ten hold approximately 0.4%. The ends lost 7 bases at V and 18 bases at J; junction bases unmatched: 6. This CDR3 contains 10 residues. CDR1 and CDR2 (germline): MNHGY, SAAAGT. The J gene is TRBJ1-6, the V gene TRBV6-8, with 7 bases identical to TRBD1. Sample: PBMCs. The clonotype originates from a male donor in good health and CMV-seropositive. The chain's CDR3 is CASKGAGGHF. Here the CDR3 DNA reads TGTGCCAGCAAGGGGGCAGGCGGCCACTTT.